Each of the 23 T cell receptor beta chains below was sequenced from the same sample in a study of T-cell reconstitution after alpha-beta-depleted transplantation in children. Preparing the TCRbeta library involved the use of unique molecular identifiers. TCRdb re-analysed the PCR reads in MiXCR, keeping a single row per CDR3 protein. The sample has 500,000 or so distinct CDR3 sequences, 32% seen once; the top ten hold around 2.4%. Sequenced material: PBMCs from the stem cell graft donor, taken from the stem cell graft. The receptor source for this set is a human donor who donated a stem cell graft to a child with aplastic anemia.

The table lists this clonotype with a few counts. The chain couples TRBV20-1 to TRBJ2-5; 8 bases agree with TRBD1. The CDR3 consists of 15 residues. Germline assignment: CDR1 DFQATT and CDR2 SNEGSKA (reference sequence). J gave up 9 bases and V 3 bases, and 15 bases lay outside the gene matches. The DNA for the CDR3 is TGCAGTGCTAGGTTGGCAGGGGGCCTTGCAGGGGCCCAGTACTTC. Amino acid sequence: CSARLAGGLAGAQYF.

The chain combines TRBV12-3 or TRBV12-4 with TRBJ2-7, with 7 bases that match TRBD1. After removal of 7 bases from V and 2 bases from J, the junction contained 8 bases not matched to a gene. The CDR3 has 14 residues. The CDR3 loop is CASTSGQPTYEQYF. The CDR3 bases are TGTGCCAGCACCTCGGGACAGCCTACCTACGAGCAGTACTTC.

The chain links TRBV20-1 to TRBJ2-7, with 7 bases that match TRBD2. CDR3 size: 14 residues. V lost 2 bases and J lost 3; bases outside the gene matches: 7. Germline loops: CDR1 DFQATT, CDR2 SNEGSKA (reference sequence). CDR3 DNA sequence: TGCAGTGCTAGATCCAGCGGGATCCTCTACGAGCAGTACTTC. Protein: CSARSSGILYEQYF.

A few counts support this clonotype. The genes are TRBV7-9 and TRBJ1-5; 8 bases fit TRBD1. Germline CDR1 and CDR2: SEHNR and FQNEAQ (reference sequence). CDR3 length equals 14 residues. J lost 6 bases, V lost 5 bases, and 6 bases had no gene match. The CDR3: CASSRRQGIQPQHF. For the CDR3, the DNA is TGTGCCAGCAGCCGTCGACAGGGGATTCAGCCCCAGCATTTT.

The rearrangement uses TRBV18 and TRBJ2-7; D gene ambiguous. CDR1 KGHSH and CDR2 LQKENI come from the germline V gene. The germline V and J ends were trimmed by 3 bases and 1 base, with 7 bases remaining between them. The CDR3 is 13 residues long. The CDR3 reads CASSPTDSYEQYV. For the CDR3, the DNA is TGTGCCAGCTCACCTACAGATTCCTACGAGCAGTACGTC.

CDR3 in amino acids: CASSFQGANYGYTF. In DNA, the CDR3 is TGTGCCAGCAGTTTCCAGGGGGCTAACTATGGCTACACCTTC. This sequence joins TRBV12-3 or TRBV12-4 and TRBJ1-2, with 7 bases that match TRBD1. This CDR3 region has 14 residues. Unmatched junction bases numbered 1, after V lost 3 bases and J lost 0 bases.

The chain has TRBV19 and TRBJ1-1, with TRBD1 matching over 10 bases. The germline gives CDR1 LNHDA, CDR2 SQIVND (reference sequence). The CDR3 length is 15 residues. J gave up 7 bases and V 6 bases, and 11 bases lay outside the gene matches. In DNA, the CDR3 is TGTGCCAGTAGGGTCCCCGGACAGGGGGAAATTGAAGCTTTCTTT. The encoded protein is CASRVPGQGEIEAFF.

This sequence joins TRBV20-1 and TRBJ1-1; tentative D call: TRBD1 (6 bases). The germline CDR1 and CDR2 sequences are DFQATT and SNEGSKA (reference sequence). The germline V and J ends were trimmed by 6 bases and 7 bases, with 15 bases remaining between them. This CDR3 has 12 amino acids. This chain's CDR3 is CSASGGLDEAFF. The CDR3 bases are TGCAGTGCCTCGGGGGGGCTTGATGAAGCTTTCTTT.

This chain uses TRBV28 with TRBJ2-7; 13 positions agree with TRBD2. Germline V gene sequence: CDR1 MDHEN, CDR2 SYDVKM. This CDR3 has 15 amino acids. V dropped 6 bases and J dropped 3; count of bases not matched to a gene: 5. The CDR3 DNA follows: TGTGCCAGCAGCCCGGGACTAGCGGGAAACTACGAGCAGTACTTC. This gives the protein CASSPGLAGNYEQYF.

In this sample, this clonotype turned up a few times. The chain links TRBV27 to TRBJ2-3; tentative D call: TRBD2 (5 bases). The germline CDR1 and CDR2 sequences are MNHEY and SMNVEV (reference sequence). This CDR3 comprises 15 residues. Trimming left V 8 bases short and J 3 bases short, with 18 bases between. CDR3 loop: CASLKLGIETDTQYF. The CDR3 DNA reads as TGTGCCAGCCTAAAACTAGGCATTGAGACAGATACGCAGTATTTT.

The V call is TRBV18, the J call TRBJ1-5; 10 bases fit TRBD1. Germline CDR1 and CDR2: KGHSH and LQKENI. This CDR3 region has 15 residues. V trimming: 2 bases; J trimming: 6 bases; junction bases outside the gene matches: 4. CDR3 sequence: CASSPGQGDGQPQHF. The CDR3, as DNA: TGTGCCAGCTCACCAGGACAGGGGGATGGTCAGCCCCAGCATTTT. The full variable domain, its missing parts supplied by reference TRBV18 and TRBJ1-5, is NAGVMQNPRHLVRRRGQEARLRCSPMKGHSHVYWYRQLPEEGLKFMVYLQKENIIDESGMPKERFSAEFPKEGPSILRIQQVVRGDSAAYFCASSPGQGDGQPQHFGDGTRLSIL.

Written as DNA, the CDR3 is TGCAGCGTCAACCGGGACTCCAATAAAGCTTTCTTT. Residues: CSVNRDSNKAFF. The chain is built from TRBV29-1 and TRBJ1-1; tentative D call: TRBD1 (5 bases). This CDR3 spans 12 amino acids. Germline V CDR1 and CDR2: SQVTM, ANQGSEA. Trimming took off 6 bases at V and 9 bases at J, with 17 bases between the two ends.

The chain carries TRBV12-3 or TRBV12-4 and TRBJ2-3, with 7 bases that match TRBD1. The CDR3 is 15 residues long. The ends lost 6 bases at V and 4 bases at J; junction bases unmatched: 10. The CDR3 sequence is CASRPDRAGADTQYF. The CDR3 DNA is TGTGCCAGCAGACCAGACAGGGCTGGCGCAGATACGCAGTATTTT.

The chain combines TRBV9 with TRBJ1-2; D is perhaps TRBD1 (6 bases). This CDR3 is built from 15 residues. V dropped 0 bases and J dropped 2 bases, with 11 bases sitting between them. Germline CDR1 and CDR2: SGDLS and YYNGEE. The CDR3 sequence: CASSVVGGANYGYTF. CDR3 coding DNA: TGTGCCAGCAGCGTAGTGGGGGGCGCGAACTATGGCTACACCTTC.

Here the CDR3 DNA reads TGTGCCAGCAGTTTTGGGTACGGCGAGCAGTACTTC. The encoded protein is CASSFGYGEQYF. J is TRBJ2-7 and V is TRBV27; unclear D gene. Trimming left V 3 bases short and J 6 bases short, with 9 bases between. The length of the CDR3 is 12 residues. The germline CDR1 and CDR2 sequences are MNHEY and SMNVEV (reference sequence).

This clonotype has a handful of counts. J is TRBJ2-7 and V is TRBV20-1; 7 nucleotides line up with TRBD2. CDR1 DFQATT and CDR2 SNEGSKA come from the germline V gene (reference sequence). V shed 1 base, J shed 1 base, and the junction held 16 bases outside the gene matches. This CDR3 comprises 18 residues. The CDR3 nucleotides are TGCAGTGCTAGAGCGTTCGGGAGCGGGATAAGTCGGTCCTACGAGCAGTACTTC. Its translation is CSARAFGSGISRSYEQYF.

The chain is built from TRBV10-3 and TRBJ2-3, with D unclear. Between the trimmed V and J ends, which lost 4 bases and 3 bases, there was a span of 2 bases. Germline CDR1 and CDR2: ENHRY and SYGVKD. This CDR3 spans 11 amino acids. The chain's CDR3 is CAISGTDTQYF. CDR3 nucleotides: TGTGCCATCAGTGGGACAGATACGCAGTATTTT.

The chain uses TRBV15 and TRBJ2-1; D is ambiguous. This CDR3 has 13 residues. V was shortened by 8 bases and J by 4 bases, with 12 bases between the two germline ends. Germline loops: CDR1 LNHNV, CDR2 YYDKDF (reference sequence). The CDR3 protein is CATRGLVYNEQFF. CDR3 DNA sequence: TGTGCCACCCGTGGGCTTGTTTACAATGAGCAGTTCTTC.

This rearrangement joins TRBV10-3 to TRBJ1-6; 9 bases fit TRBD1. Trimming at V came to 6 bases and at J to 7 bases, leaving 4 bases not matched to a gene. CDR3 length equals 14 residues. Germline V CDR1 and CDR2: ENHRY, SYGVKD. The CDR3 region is CAISPGTGNSPLHF. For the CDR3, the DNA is TGTGCCATCAGCCCAGGGACAGGGAATTCACCCCTCCACTTT.

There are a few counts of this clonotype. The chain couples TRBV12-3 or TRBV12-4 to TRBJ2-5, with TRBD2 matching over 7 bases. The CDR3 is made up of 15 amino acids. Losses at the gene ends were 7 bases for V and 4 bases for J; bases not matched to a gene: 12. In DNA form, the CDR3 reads TGTGCCAGCACCAGATTAATGGGGGGGAGAGAGACCCAGTACTTC. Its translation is CASTRLMGGRETQYF.

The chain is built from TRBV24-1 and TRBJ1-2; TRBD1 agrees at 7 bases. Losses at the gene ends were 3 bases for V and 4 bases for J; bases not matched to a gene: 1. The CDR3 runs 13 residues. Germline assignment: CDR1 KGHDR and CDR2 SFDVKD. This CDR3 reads CATSDRDSYGYTF. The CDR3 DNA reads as TGTGCCACCAGTGATCGGGACAGCTATGGCTACACCTTC.

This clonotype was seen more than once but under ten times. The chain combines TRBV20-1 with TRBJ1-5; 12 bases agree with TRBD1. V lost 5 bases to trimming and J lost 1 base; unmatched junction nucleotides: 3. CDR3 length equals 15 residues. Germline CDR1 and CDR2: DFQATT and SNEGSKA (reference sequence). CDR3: CSARDRGLSNQPQHF. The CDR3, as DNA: TGCAGTGCTCGGGACAGGGGGCTAAGCAATCAGCCCCAGCATTTT.

CDR3 coding DNA: TGTGCCAGCAGCTCATCCGGACTAGTGGGAGCACTATACAATGAGCAGTTCTTC. Translating it yields CASSSSGLVGALYNEQFF. The gene calls are TRBV7-3 and TRBJ2-1; TRBD2 matches at 7 bases. Germline assignment: CDR1 SGHTA and CDR2 FQGTGA. The CDR3 extends over 18 amino acids. J gave up 4 bases and V 4 bases, and 16 bases lay outside the gene matches.